Sequencing of this TCR beta chain was carried out in a study of T cells in Graves' hyperthyroidism and ophthalmopathy. Amplified TCR beta CDR3 regions derived from RNA transcripts. The HTBI primer set was used in a first-round RT-PCR of the TCR CDR3. TCRdb independently ran MiXCR on the multiplex PCR reads; one entry per CDR3 protein. The sample holds about 380,000 distinct CDR3 sequences, around 14% seen once. The germline V gene encodes CDR1 MNHEY and CDR2 SVGEGT. The CDR3 is 12 residues long. The V end lost 7 bases, the J end lost 7 bases, and 11 bases lay between the germline ends. Patients aged 18 to 65 had newly diagnosed hyperthyroidism lasting under 2 months.

The rearrangement links TRBV6-2 or TRBV6-3 to TRBJ1-5, with a possible D match to TRBD1 (6 bases). Material for sequencing was blood. The clonotype originates from a woman in her fifties or sixties with Graves' hyperthyroidism. This chain's CDR3 is CASNEGGQPQHF. CDR3 bases: TGTGCCAGCAATGAGGGGGGGCAGCCCCAGCATTTT.